The source of this TCR beta chain is a study of cytomegalovirus exposure and HLA in healthy donors. Note on this clone: Its matching antigen is unknown.

CDR1 and CDR2 (germline): SGHVS, FNYEAQ. Trimming removed 1 base from V and 5 bases from J, with 20 bases in between. The CDR3 is 17 residues long. Study-level points and caveats: TCR beta sequences reportedly predicted most subjects' HLA-A and HLA-B alleles accurately. Analysis was performed later, and it showed HLA-associated TCR beta chains to be more clonally expanded than equally common others.

Primers included in the PCR were 60 Vbeta and 13 Jbeta primers. Data came from immunoSEQ multiplex PCR; TCRdb stores just in-frame clones and leaves some out. The profile shows 150,000 to 200,000 clones, roughly 74% of them singletons. This clonotype was sampled from a woman aged 25 to 39 in good health and CMV-seropositive. The genes are TRBV7-6 and TRBJ1-2; D might be TRBD1 (6 bases). Sequenced sample: PBMCs. The CDR3 region has the DNA TGTGCCAGCAGCTTAGGTGCCGATGTTGGACAGCTTTATGGCTACACCTTC. Translating gives CASSLGADVGQLYGYTF.